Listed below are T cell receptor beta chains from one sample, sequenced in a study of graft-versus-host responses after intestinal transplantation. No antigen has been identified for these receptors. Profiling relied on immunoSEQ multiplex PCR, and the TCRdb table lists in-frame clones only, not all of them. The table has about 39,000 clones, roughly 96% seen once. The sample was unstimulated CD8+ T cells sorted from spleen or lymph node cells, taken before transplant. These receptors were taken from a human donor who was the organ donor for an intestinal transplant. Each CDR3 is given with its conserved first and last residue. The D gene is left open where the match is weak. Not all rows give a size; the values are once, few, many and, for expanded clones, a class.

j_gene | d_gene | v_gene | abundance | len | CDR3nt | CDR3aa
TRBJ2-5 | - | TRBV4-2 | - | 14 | TGTGCCAGCAGCCAAGATATGGAGGAGGAGACCCAGTACTTC | CASSQDMEEETQYF
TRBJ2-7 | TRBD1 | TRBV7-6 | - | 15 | TGTGCCAGCAGCTTAGGGGGACAGGGGGCCTACGAGCAGTACTTC | CASSLGGQGAYEQYF
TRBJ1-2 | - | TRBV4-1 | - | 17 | TGCGCCAGCAGCCAAGCCCCGACAGGCCCTGCGTACTATGGCTACACCTTC | CASSQAPTGPAYYGYTF
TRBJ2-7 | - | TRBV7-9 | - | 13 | TGTGCCAGCAGCGCTGACGGGGGCTACGAGCAGTACTTC | CASSADGGYEQYF
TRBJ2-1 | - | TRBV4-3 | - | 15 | TGCGCCAGCAGCCAAGGAGGGGCGGACCGGTATGAGCAGTTCTTC | CASSQGGADRYEQFF
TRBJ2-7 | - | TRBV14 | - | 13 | TGTGCCAGCAGCCAAGATTTGTCCTACGAGCAGTACTTC | CASSQDLSYEQYF
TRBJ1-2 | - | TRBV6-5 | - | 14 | TGTGCCAGCAGCCCATTGGTGGGGATGTGGGGCTACACCTTC | CASSPLVGMWGYTF
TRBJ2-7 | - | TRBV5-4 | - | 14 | TGTGCCAGCAGCTTGAGGTCAGGAGCCTACGAGCAGTACTTC | CASSLRSGAYEQYF
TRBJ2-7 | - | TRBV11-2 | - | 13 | TGTGCCAGCAGCTCCTATTCCTTGGACGAGCAGTACTTC | CASSSYSLDEQYF
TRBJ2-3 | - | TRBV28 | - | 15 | TGTGCCAGCAGTGCCCCCGGGACTTCCACAGATACGCAGTATTTT | CASSAPGTSTDTQYF
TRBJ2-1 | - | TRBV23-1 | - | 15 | TGCGCCAGCAGTCAATCGAGTCCCCAGAGGGCAGAGCAGTTCTTC | CASSQSSPQRAEQFF
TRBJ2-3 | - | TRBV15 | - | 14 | TGTGCCACCAGCAGTTGGACTTTGACAGATACGCAGTATTTT | CATSSWTLTDTQYF
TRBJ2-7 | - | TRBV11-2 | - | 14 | TGTGCCAGCAGCTCTTTCCGGGACAAAAACGAGCAGTACTTC | CASSSFRDKNEQYF
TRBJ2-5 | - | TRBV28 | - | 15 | TGTGCCAGCAGTTCTACAGACAGGCCACAAGAGACCCAGTACTTC | CASSSTDRPQETQYF
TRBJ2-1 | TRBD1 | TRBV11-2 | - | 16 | TGTGCCAGCAGCCTCCGGGCAGGGGGCGGCTACAATGAGCAGTTCTTC | CASSLRAGGGYNEQFF
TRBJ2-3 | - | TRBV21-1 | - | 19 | TGTGCCAGCAGCATCCTACTAGCGGGAGAGTATTTGAGCACAGATACGCAGTATTTT | CASSILLAGEYLSTDTQYF
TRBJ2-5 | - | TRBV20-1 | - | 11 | TGCAGTGCTAGAGATTCAGAGACCCAGTACTTC | CSARDSETQYF
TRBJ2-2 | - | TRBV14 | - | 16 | TGTGCCAGCAGCCAAGGGTCAGGATTATACACCGGGGAGCTGTTTTTT | CASSQGSGLYTGELFF
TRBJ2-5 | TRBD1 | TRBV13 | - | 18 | TGTGCCAGCAGCCCCCCGATGTCCGGGGACAGGAACCAAGAGACCCAGTACTTC | CASSPPMSGDRNQETQYF
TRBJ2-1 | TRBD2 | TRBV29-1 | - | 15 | TGCAGCACATCCTGGACTAGCGGGGGGGTGAATGAGCAGTTCTTC | CSTSWTSGGVNEQFF
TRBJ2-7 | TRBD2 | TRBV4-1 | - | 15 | TGCGCCAGCAGCCAAGTATCAAGCGGGGCCTACGAGCAGTACTTC | CASSQVSSGAYEQYF
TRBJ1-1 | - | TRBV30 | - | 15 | TGTGCCTGGAGTAGGGTGGGGGCCGGGTACACTGAAGCTTTCTTT | CAWSRVGAGYTEAFF
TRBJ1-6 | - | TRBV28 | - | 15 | TGTGCCAGCAGTTTTCGGGGACACCTTAATTCACCCCTCCACTTT | CASSFRGHLNSPLHF
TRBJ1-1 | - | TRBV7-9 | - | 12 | TGTGCCAGCAGCTTTGAGGGAACTGAAGCTTTCTTT | CASSFEGTEAFF
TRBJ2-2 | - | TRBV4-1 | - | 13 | TGCGCCAGCAGCCAAGTGGGGGTTGGGGAGCTGTTTTTT | CASSQVGVGELFF
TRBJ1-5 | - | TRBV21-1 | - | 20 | TGTGCCAGCAGCAGAGGGGGTTGTCGGGCAGCTAAATATAGCAATCAGCCCCAGCATTTT | CASSRGGCRAAKYSNQPQHF
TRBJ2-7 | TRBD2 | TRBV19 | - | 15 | TGTGCCAGTAGTATTGGGACTAGCGGCGGCTACGAGCAGTACTTC | CASSIGTSGGYEQYF
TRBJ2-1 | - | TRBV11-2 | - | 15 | TGTGCCAGCAGCTTAGAGGGCGGCTCCTACAATGAGCAGTTCTTC | CASSLEGGSYNEQFF
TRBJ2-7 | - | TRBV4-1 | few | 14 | TGCGCCAGCAGCCAAGATCAGGTTGCCTACGAGCAGTACTTC | CASSQDQVAYEQYF
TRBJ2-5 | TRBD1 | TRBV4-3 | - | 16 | TGCGCCAGCAGCGCCGACAGGGTGGGCCGTCAAAAGACCCAGTACTTC | CASSADRVGRQKTQYF
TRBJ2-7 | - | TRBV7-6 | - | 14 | TGTGCCAGCAGCCACCCCGGGAGCTCAGGCGAGCAGTACTTC | CASSHPGSSGEQYF
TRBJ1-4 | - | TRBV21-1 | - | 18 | TGTGCCAGCAGCAGGTCAACCCAATTAGTTGCAACTAATGAAAAACTGTTTTTT | CASSRSTQLVATNEKLFF
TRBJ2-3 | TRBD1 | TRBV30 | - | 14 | TGTGCCTGGAGTGGGGGACAGGGTGCAGATACGCAGTATTTT | CAWSGGQGADTQYF
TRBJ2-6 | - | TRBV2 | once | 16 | TGTGCCAGCAGGGGACCAAATAGGTCTGGGGCCAACGTCCTGACTTTC | CASRGPNRSGANVLTF
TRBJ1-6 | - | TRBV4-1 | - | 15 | TGCGCCAGCAGCCAGGGGACGCTGAGTAATTCACCCCTCCACTTT | CASSQGTLSNSPLHF
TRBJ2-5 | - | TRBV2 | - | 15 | TGTGCCAGCAGTGAAGGATCGGGGGGCGGTGGGACCCAGTACTTC | CASSEGSGGGGTQYF
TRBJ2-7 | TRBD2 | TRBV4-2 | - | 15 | TGTGCCAGCAGCCAAGTTCCGGGGGGAACCTACGAGCAGTACTTC | CASSQVPGGTYEQYF
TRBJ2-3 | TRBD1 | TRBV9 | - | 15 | TGTGCCAGCAGCGAAGGGACAGGGAGCACAGATACGCAGTATTTT | CASSEGTGSTDTQYF